A single T cell receptor beta chain is shown here with its context. Its antigen is not identified. The data derive from a study of shared clonotypes between healthy human individuals. Notes on the study in general: Memory subsets had estimated richness that was generally smaller than that of naive subsets.

The germline gives CDR1 ENHRY, CDR2 SYGVKD. V dropped 10 bases and J dropped 3 bases, with 13 bases sitting between them. The CDR3 runs to 12 residues. Researchers partitioned CD4+ cells into CD45RA+ naive and CD45RA-negative memory subsets. Samples underwent the assay at deep level. Profiled with immunoSEQ multiplex PCR; TCRdb holds only in-frame clones, not every one. Of roughly 2.5 million clones detected, approximately 94% appear once; the ten largest clones hold over 0.12%. The chain employs TRBV10-3 and TRBJ2-7; D remains unclear. The sequence was collected from a young man in good health. Sequenced input: naive CD4+ T cells sorted from blood. Subset meaning: CD45RA+ positively selected. CDR3 DNA: TGTGCCACAACCCCGAACTACTACGAGCAGTACTTC. Amino acid sequence: CATTPNYYEQYF.